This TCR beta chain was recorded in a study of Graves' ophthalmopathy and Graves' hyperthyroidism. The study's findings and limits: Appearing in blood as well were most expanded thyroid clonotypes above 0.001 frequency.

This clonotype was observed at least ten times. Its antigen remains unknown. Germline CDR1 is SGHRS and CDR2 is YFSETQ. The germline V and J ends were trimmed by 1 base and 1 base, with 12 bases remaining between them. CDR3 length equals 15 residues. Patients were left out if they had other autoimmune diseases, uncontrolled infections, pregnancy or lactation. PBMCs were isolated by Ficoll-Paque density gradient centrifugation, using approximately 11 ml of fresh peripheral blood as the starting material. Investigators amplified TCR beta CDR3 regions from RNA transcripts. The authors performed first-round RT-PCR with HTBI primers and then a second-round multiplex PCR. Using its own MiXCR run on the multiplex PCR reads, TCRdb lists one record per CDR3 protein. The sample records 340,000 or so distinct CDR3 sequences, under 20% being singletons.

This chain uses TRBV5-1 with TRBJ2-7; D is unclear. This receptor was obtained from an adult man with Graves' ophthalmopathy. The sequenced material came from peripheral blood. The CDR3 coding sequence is TGCGCCAGCAGCTTGTTGAGTGGTAGGTCCTACGAGCAGTACTTC. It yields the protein CASSLLSGRSYEQYF.